Listed here are 6 T cell receptor beta chains from one sample, sequenced in a study of T-cell reconstitution after alpha-beta-depleted transplantation in children. Unique molecular identifiers were built into the TCRbeta library. Via MiXCR, TCRdb re-called the PCR reads, giving one row per CDR3 protein. There are about 980,000 distinct CDR3 sequences in the sample; about 30% occur only once, and around 30% lies in the top ten. The material was PBMCs, mostly from graft donor cells, obtained 360 days after TCRalphabeta/CD19-depleted stem cell transplant. The receptors come from a boy in the first two years of life who had a stem cell transplant for SCID, so the T cells may come from the graft donor.

This chain links TRBV27 with TRBJ2-1; TRBD1 aligns across 10 bases. The CDR3 totals 14 residues. V gave up 6 bases and J gave up 6 bases; unmatched junction bases: 5. Germline values: CDR1 MNHEY, CDR2 SMNVEV (reference sequence). The chain's CDR3 is CASRPGTGVNEQFF. The CDR3 DNA is TGTGCCAGCAGACCCGGGACAGGGGTCAATGAGCAGTTCTTC.

This clonotype was observed a handful of times. The J gene is TRBJ1-2, the V gene TRBV7-2; D remains ambiguous. Germline V gene lookup returns CDR1 SGHTA and CDR2 FQGNSA. V lost 1 base, J lost 0 bases, and 9 bases lay in between. The CDR3 is 15 residues long. The CDR3 loop reads CASSLVGATNYGYTF. The DNA for the CDR3 is TGTGCCAGCAGCTTAGTCGGAGCCACTAACTATGGCTACACCTTC.

This chain links TRBV28 with TRBJ2-5; the D gene could be TRBD1 or TRBD2 (5 bases each). Trimming took 5 bases from V and 7 from J, leaving 20 bases between them. CDR1 is MDHEN and CDR2 is SYDVKM in the germline V gene. There are 15 residues in the CDR3. For the CDR3, the DNA is TGTGCCAGCAGTCCCCAACCGACAGCGGCAGTGACCCAGTACTTC. This gives the protein CASSPQPTAAVTQYF.

The rearrangement links TRBV7-9 to TRBJ2-1, with D perhaps TRBD1 or TRBD2 (5 bases each). The CDR3 length is 15 residues. Between the trimmed V and J ends, which lost 2 bases and 10 bases, there was a span of 18 bases. CDR1 and CDR2 (germline): SEHNR, FQNEAQ (reference sequence). The CDR3 reads CASSLSGRFMEEQFF. CDR3 bases: TGTGCCAGCAGCTTATCGGGACGGTTTATGGAGGAGCAGTTCTTC.

This clonotype turned up a few times. DNA for the CDR3: TGCAGTGCCCAGCCTCGCGGGACGATAGACTACGAGCAGTACTTC. Protein sequence: CSAQPRGTIDYEQYF. The V and J genes are TRBV20-1 and TRBJ2-7; D is perhaps TRBD2 (6 bases). From germline, CDR1 is DFQATT and CDR2 SNEGSKA (reference sequence). CDR3 length equals 15 residues. V was shortened by 6 bases and J by 3 bases, with 21 bases between the two germline ends.

The chain uses TRBV3-1 and TRBJ1-1, with no clear D. Looked up from germline, CDR1 is LGHDT and CDR2 is YNNKEL (reference sequence). The CDR3 is 14 amino acids. The V end lost 4 bases, the J end lost 6 bases, and 15 bases lay between the germline ends. This CDR3 reads CASSPLEGYAEAFF. The CDR3, as DNA: TGTGCCAGCAGCCCGTTAGAGGGTTACGCTGAAGCTTTCTTT.